This T cell receptor beta chain was documented in a study of CD8 T cells in Susac syndrome. Study conclusions and caveats: Clonal expansion was missing from Susac syndrome CD4+ T cell repertoires.

Trimming left V 4 bases short and J 2 bases short, with 9 bases between. The length of the CDR3 is 14 residues. Germline CDR1 and CDR2: GTSNPN and SVGIG (reference sequence). An input of about 0.5 to 1 ug of RNA was subjected to reverse transcription using random hexamers. MiXCR, applied by TCRdb to the immunoSEQ multiplex PCR reads, yields one record per CDR3 protein. The data hold 150,000 to 200,000 distinct CDR3 sequences, with approximately 95% observed a single time. A remark on this clonotype: Its antigen is not known.

The T cells that were sequenced for TCR beta were CD8+ and CD4+ cells from blood. FACS enriched CD8+ TEMRA cells, while bulk CD8+ and CD4+ were negatively isolated. The receptor's source is a human donor with Susac syndrome. This chain joins TRBV30 and TRBJ2-6; either TRBD1 or TRBD2 may supply D (5 bases each). Sequencing was done on a sample of CD4+ T cells from PBMCs. This chain's CDR3 is CAWNQGPGANVLTF. The CDR3, as DNA: TGTGCCTGGAATCAGGGACCTGGGGCCAACGTCCTGACTTTC.